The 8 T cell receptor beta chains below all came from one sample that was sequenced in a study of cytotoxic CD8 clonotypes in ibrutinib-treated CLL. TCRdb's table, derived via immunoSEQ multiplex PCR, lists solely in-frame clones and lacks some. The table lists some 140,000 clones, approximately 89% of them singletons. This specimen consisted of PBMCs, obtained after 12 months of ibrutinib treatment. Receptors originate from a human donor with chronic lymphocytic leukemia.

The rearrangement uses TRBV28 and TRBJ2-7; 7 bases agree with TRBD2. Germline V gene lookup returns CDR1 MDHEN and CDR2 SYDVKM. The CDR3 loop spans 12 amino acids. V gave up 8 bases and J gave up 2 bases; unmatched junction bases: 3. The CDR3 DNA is TGTGCCAGCCAAAGCGGGACCTACGAGCAGTACTTC. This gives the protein CASQSGTYEQYF.

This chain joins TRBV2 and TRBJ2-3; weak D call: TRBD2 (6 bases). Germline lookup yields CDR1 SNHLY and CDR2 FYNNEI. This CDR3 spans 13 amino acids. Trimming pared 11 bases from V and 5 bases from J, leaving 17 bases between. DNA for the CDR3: TGTGCCCCGCGGGCGGGACGGGTAGATACGCAGTATTTT. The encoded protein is CAPRAGRVDTQYF.

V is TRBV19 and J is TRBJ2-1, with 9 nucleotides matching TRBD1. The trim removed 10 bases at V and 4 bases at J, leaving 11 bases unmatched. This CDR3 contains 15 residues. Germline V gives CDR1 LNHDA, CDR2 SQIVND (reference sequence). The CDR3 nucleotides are TGTGCCACCAGTAGGGAGGGACAGGGATACAATGAGCAGTTCTTC. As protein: CATSREGQGYNEQFF.

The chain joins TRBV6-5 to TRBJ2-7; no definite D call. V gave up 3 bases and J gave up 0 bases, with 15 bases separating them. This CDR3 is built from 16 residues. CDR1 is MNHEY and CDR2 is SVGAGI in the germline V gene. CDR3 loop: CASSYSVAQASYEQYF. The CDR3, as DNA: TGTGCCAGCAGTTATAGTGTAGCCCAAGCCTCCTACGAGCAGTACTTC.

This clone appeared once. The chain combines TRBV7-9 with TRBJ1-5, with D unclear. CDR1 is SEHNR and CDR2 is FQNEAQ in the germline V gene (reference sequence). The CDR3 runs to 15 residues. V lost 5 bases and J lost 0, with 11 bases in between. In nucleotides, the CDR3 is TGTGCCAGCAGCCGGACCGATTATAGCAATCAGCCCCAGCATTTT. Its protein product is CASSRTDYSNQPQHF.

DNA of the CDR3: TGTGCCAGCAGTCCTACAGGGGGTCAGGCGGGATACGAGCAGTACTTC. This gives the protein CASSPTGGQAGYEQYF. The rearrangement uses TRBV28 and TRBJ2-7, with 8 bases fitting TRBD1. This CDR3 has 16 residues. Germline CDR1 and CDR2: MDHEN and SYDVKM. The V and J ends lost 5 bases and 4 bases, in that order; junction bases with no gene match: 13. The full variable domain, with the rest looked up from reference TRBV28 and TRBJ2-7, is DVKVTQSSRYLVKRTGEKVFLECVQDMDHENMFWYRQDPGLGLRLIYFSYDVKMKEKGDIPEGYSVSREKKERFSLILESASTNQTSMYLCASSPTGGQAGYEQYFGPGTRLTVT.

CDR3 in amino acids: CASSLRQMTEQFF. The CDR3 region has the DNA TGTGCCAGCAGCTTAAGACAGATGACTGAGCAGTTCTTC. The J gene is TRBJ2-1, the V gene TRBV7-3, with D possibly being TRBD1 (5 bases). The CDR3 consists of 13 residues. Germline values: CDR1 SGHTA, CDR2 FQGTGA. V lost 1 base and J lost 9, with 10 bases in between.

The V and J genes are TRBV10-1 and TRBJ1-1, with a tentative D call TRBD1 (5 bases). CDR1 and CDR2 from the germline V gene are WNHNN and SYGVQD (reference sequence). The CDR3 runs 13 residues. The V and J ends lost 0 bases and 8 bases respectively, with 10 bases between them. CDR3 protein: CASSESGRGEAFF. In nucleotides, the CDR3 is TGCGCCAGCAGTGAGTCGGGACGGGGAGAAGCTTTCTTT.